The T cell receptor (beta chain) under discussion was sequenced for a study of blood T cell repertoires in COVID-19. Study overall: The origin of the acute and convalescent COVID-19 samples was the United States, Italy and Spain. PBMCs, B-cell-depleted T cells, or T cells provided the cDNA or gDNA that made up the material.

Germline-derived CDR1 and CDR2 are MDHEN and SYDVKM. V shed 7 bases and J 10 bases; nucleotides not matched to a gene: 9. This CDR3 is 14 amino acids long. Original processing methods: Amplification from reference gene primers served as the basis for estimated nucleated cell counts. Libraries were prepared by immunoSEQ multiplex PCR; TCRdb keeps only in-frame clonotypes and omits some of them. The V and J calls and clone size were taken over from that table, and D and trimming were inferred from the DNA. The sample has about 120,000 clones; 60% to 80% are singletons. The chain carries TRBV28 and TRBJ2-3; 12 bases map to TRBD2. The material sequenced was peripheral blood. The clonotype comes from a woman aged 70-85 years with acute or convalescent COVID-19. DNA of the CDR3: TGTGCCAGCACCCCACTAGCGGGAGGCCAGGCGCAGTATTTT. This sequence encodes CASTPLAGGQAQYF.